This T cell receptor beta chain was sequenced for a study of blood T cell repertoires in COVID-19. Study summary: There were acute and convalescent COVID-19 samples, and they came from the United States, Italy and Spain. T cells, B-cell-depleted T cells, or PBMCs supplied cDNA or gDNA.

V was pared by 4 bases and J by 3 bases, with 7 bases of the junction left unmatched. The CDR3 is made up of 16 amino acids. From germline, CDR1 is SGHTS and CDR2 YDEGEE. As processed by the authors: The authors estimated nucleated cell counts from reference gene primer amplification. The protocol was immunoSEQ multiplex PCR, while the TCRdb copy is restricted to in-frame clones and leaves out a portion. That table supplies the V and J calls and clone size; D and trimming were determined from the DNA. Found here are some 42,000 clones, approximately 90% of them singletons; the top ten hold 2% to 2.5%.

The rearrangement uses TRBV5-8 and TRBJ2-1, with 10 positions matching TRBD2. The receptor was derived from a human donor in a cohort sampled during active COVID-19. Sample: peripheral blood. The chain's CDR3 is CASSPALAGSYNEQFF. CDR3 coding DNA: TGTGCCAGCAGCCCGGCACTAGCGGGGAGCTACAATGAGCAGTTCTTC.